This TCR beta chain was identified during a study of metastatic and nonmetastatic thyroid tumors. As for the study in general: Both malignant and benign thyroid patients supplied peripheral blood and tumor or nodule tissue samples, across which the repertoires of these patients were then compared. Overall study results and limits: Malignant tumors reportedly showed significantly higher TCR beta diversity than benign nodules in both blood and tumor.

Authors' data handling: What underpinned the distant-metastasis classifier for papillary thyroid cancer was the set of CDR3 differences across clinicopathological groups. TCRdb re-called the PCR reads via MiXCR. The V and J calls, along with clone size, are taken from TCRdb and not from the paper's own processing. The table lists about 38,000 clones, less than 60% of them singletons. No treatment had been given to any patient before thyroid surgery. The germline V and J ends were trimmed by 8 bases and 0 bases, with 11 bases remaining between them. The CDR3 loop spans 14 amino acids. From germline, CDR1 is MNHNS and CDR2 SASEGT. This clone was seen a few times. The antigen is unknown.

The chain employs TRBV6-1 and TRBJ2-1, with D perhaps matching TRBD1 or TRBD2 (5 bases each). The source of this sequence is a male donor with papillary thyroid cancer or a benign thyroid nodule (not recorded which). Some clones in this sample may be carry-over from other donors' samples. Sequencing input: tumor tissue. DNA for the CDR3: TGTGCCAGCTTCCGGGACCCCTCCTACAATGAGCAGTTCTTC. Translated, it gives CASFRDPSYNEQFF.